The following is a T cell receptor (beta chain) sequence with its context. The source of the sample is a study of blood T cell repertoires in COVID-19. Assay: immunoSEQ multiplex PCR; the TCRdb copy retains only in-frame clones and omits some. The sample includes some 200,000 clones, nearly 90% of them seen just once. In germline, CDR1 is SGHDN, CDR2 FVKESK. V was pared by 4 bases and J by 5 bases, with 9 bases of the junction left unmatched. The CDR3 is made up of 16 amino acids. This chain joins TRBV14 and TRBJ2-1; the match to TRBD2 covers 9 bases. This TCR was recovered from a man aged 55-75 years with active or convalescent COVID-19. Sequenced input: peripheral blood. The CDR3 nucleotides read TGTGCCAGCAGCCGTCTAAGGGGACTAGCAAACAATGAGCAGTTCTTC. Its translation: CASSRLRGLANNEQFF.